The 21 T cell receptor beta chains presented below share a single source sample, sequenced in a study of breast tumors, draining lymph nodes, adjacent tissues. Axillary draining lymph nodes of breast cancer patients supplied the node samples. TCRdb reanalysed the multiplex PCR reads using MiXCR and keeps one entry per CDR3 protein. The data contain approximately 210,000 distinct CDR3 sequences, less than 45% of them singletons. Sequenced sample: axillary lymph node tissue. The receptor set was obtained from a female donor with breast cancer. Some clones in this sample may be carry-over from other donors' samples.

There are a few counts of this clonotype. J is TRBJ1-2 and V is TRBV18, with TRBD1 matching 7 bases. This CDR3 contains 15 residues. J lost 4 bases, V lost 2 bases, and 7 bases had no gene match. Germline loops: CDR1 KGHSH, CDR2 LQKENI. The CDR3 loop is CASSPDHRGTYGYTF. The CDR3 DNA is TGTGCCAGCTCACCAGATCACAGGGGAACCTATGGCTACACCTTC.

This clonotype was seen many times. The rearrangement joins TRBV11-2 to TRBJ2-7, with a tentative D call TRBD2 (6 bases). The V gene lost 3 bases and the J gene lost 6 bases, with 12 bases spanning the gap. Germline loops: CDR1 SGHAT, CDR2 FQNNGV. This CDR3 spans 13 amino acids. The CDR3 spells CASSFPGVSEQYF. CDR3 coding DNA: TGTGCCAGCAGCTTTCCGGGGGTTAGCGAGCAGTACTTC.

This clonotype was counted many times. The chain has TRBV19 and TRBJ1-2, with D possibly matching TRBD1 (5 bases). The CDR3 runs to 12 residues. Germline CDR1 reads LNHDA; CDR2 reads SQIVND (reference sequence). With 9 bases removed from V and 7 bases from J, the gap between germline ends came to 15 bases. The CDR3: CASGTPGGGYTF. The CDR3 DNA sequence: TGTGCCAGCGGGACTCCTGGAGGTGGCTACACCTTC.

On this clonotype itself: A much larger clone is a single base away; this may be a read error. The chain combines TRBV19 with TRBJ2-1; 9 bases map to TRBD1. Germline values: CDR1 LNHDA, CDR2 SQIVND (reference sequence). The V gene end was trimmed by 7 bases and the J gene end by 6 bases; junction bases not matched to a gene: 7. CDR3 length: 14 amino acids. DNA for the CDR3: TGTGCCAGTATAAGGACAGGGGCTTCCAATGAGCAGTTCTTC. Translated, it gives CASIRTGASNEQFF.

The rearrangement uses TRBV4-2 and TRBJ1-2; possible D gene TRBD1, 6 bases. Germline loops: CDR1 LGHNA, CDR2 YNFKEQ. Trimming stripped 5 bases from V and 4 bases from J, with 23 bases between. The CDR3 runs 17 residues. CDR3 in amino acids: CASSLGGADGELYGYTF. In nucleotides, the CDR3 is TGTGCCAGCAGCTTGGGGGGCGCTGACGGGGAGCTCTATGGCTACACCTTC.

As regards this clonotype: A much more abundant neighbour one base away suggests this may be a read error. This likely comes from a read error, as the CDR3 has no conserved phenylalanine or tryptophan at its end. The J gene is TRBJ2-2, the V gene TRBV20-1; D is ambiguous. The CDR3 is made up of 15 amino acids. Trimming stripped 0 bases from V and 1 base from J, with 9 bases between. Germline CDR1 reads DFQATT; CDR2 reads SNEGSKA (reference sequence). Here the CDR3 reads CSARESFMNTGELFY. Here the CDR3 DNA reads TGCAGTGCTAGAGAGAGTTTCATGAACACCGGGGAGCTGTTTTAT.

Points on this clonotype: A much larger clone sits a single nucleotide away, making a read error possible. This chain links TRBV7-9 with TRBJ1-2, with D perhaps TRBD1 (6 bases). Germline CDR1 SEHNR, CDR2 FQNEAQ (reference sequence). The CDR3 sequence is 15 residues long. Here the CDR3 reads CASSQGTSSNYGYPF. The CDR3 coding sequence is TGTGCCAGCAGCCAGGGGACATCTTCTAACTATGGCTACCCCTTC.

In its sample, this clonotype was seen many times. The gene calls are TRBV20-1 and TRBJ2-1, with TRBD2 as a possible D gene (6 bases). Deletions cut 0 bases from V and 7 bases from J, with 10 bases between. The CDR3 spans 13 residues. Germline assignment: CDR1 DFQATT and CDR2 SNEGSKA (reference sequence). The CDR3 DNA follows: TGCAGTGCTAGAGACGGGGGTATGAATGAGCAGTTCTTC. This codes for CSARDGGMNEQFF.

A note on this clonotype: Given the absence of the conserved phenylalanine or tryptophan at the CDR3 end, a read error is likely. The chain uses TRBV9 and TRBJ2-5; no definite D call. Germline V gene lookup returns CDR1 SGDLS and CDR2 YYNGEE. The length of the CDR3 is 13 residues. DNA for the CDR3: TGTGCCGGCAGCGTAGCTATTCAAGAGACCCAGTACTCC. The encoded protein is CAGSVAIQETQYS.

This clonotype was detected many times. V gene TRBV20-1 combines with J gene TRBJ2-1; TRBD1 might be the D (5 bases). CDR3 length: 12 residues. Germline V gene data show CDR1 as DFQATT and CDR2 as SNEGSKA (reference sequence). V gave up 0 bases and J gave up 10 bases, with 10 bases separating them. Written as DNA, the CDR3 is TGCAGTGCTAGAGAGGCCAGGGTCGAGCAGTTCTTC. It is translated as CSAREARVEQFF.

This chain connects TRBV5-6 to TRBJ2-1; tentatively, D is TRBD1 (6 bases). The CDR3 runs to 15 residues. The germline CDR1 and CDR2 sequences are SGHDT and YYEEEE. The V gene lost 0 bases and the J gene lost 9 bases, with 16 bases spanning the gap. DNA of the CDR3: TGTGCCAGCAGCTTGGGACAGGTCGCGGTCGGTGAGCAGTTCTTC. Translation: CASSLGQVAVGEQFF.

This clonotype was counted many times. The chain joins TRBV2 to TRBJ1-4, with D uncertain. Germline V CDR1 and CDR2: SNHLY, FYNNEI. V lost 9 bases and J lost 7, with 15 bases in between. The CDR3 has 13 amino acids. Here the CDR3 reads CARTGPSGEKLFF. CDR3 nucleotide sequence: TGTGCCAGGACCGGGCCCTCGGGTGAAAAACTGTTTTTT.

This clonotype was recorded a few times. This rearrangement joins TRBV28 to TRBJ2-1, with 9 positions matching TRBD2. Trimming took 6 bases from V and 8 from J; bases not matched to a gene: 5. Per the germline V gene, CDR1 is MDHEN and CDR2 is SYDVKM. The CDR3 has 13 residues. The CDR3 coding sequence is TGTGCCAGCAGAGGACTAGCGCGGTATGAGCAGTTCTTC. It codes for CASRGLARYEQFF.

This rearrangement joins TRBV12-3 or TRBV12-4 to TRBJ2-5; 9 positions agree with TRBD2. The J segment lost 5 bases and the V segment lost 2 bases, leaving 15 bases of the junction unmatched. This CDR3 has 18 residues. The CDR3 coding sequence is TGTGCCAGCAGTTTATCCGAGACTAGCGGTCAAGGTCGGGAGACCCAGTACTTC. This encodes CASSLSETSGQGRETQYF.

In regard to this clonotype: The CDR3 does not close with the conserved phenylalanine or tryptophan, likely indicating a read error. This chain connects TRBV7-2 to TRBJ2-5; 8 positions agree with TRBD1. Per germline, CDR1 SGHTA and CDR2 FQGNSA. This CDR3 is built from 14 residues. CDR3 loop: CASSGRTGLETQYL. The CDR3 nucleotides are TGTGCCAGCAGCGGCCGGACAGGGTTGGAGACTCAGTACCTC.

The chain employs TRBV7-3 and TRBJ1-1; D is perhaps TRBD1 (5 bases). Germline assignment: CDR1 SGHTA and CDR2 FQGTGA. Trimming took 1 base from V and 4 from J, leaving 13 bases between them. The CDR3 covers 15 residues. The CDR3 loop reads CASSLRPGRGTEAFF. The CDR3 bases are TGTGCCAGCAGCTTAAGGCCGGGAAGGGGCACTGAAGCTTTCTTT.

V gene TRBV15 combines with J gene TRBJ1-2; D uncertain. The V end was cut by 0 bases, the J end by 6 bases, with 11 bases between. The CDR3 loop spans 14 amino acids. CDR1 LNHNV and CDR2 YYDKDF come from the germline V gene (reference sequence). The CDR3 DNA is TGTGCCACCAGCAGAGATTTAGAGCGGGATGGCTACACCTTC. Translating gives CATSRDLERDGYTF.

This clonotype was counted between two and nine times. V gene TRBV20-1 combines with J gene TRBJ2-7; 8 nucleotides agree with TRBD2. V was clipped by 0 bases and J by 2 bases; unmatched bases: 9. Germline V gives CDR1 DFQATT, CDR2 SNEGSKA (reference sequence). CDR3 length equals 16 residues. In DNA, the CDR3 is TGCAGTGCTAGAGATTTGCGACTAGCGTCTACCTACGAGCAGTACTTC. Residues: CSARDLRLASTYEQYF.

This clonotype occurred many times. V is TRBV5-5 and J is TRBJ2-2, with a possible D match to TRBD1 (5 bases). Germline V lookup: CDR1 SGHKS, CDR2 YYEKEE (reference sequence). Trimming pared 2 bases from V and 6 bases from J, leaving 8 bases between. The CDR3 is 13 amino acids. The CDR3 protein is CASSFHRSGELFF. In nucleotides, the CDR3 is TGTGCCAGCAGCTTTCACAGGTCCGGGGAGCTGTTTTTT.

This clonotype was seen repeatedly, ten times or more. The rearrangement uses TRBV5-1 and TRBJ2-1; no definite D call. Between the trimmed V and J ends, which lost 6 bases and 4 bases, there was a span of 14 bases. Looked up from germline, CDR1 is SGHRS and CDR2 is YFSETQ. The CDR3 is 14 residues long. Here the CDR3 DNA reads TGCGCCAGCACCTTCCAGAGCGAATACAATGAGCAGTTCTTC. This gives the protein CASTFQSEYNEQFF.

This chain joins TRBV19 and TRBJ1-2, with TRBD1 identical over 7 bases. The V and J ends lost 9 bases and 4 bases, in that order; junction bases with no gene match: 8. Germline V gene data show CDR1 as LNHDA and CDR2 as SQIVND (reference sequence). This CDR3 has 13 residues. CDR3 in amino acids: CASLQGTAYGYTF. For the CDR3, the DNA is TGTGCCAGCTTACAAGGGACAGCCTATGGCTACACCTTC.